This TCR beta chain was documented in a study of beta chain features in type 1 diabetes. Overall study: Age and gender were similar between patients and healthy donors, as were cell yields. General observations from the study: Shortening of TCRB CDR3s, moderate but significant, appeared in all four CD4+ subsets of Type 1 diabetes patients. Whether TCRB rearrangement is influenced by HLA type went unresolved here.

Points on this clone: Antigen unknown.

Of the isolated RNA, all was reverse transcribed, and so the sequenced material was expressed TCRB transcripts. Clones were sequenced by immunoSEQ multiplex PCR, and TCRdb holds only the in-frame ones, with some missing. The repertoire holds roughly 170,000 clones, with more than 10% as singletons. V was trimmed by 1 base and J by 0 bases, leaving 12 bases between them. In germline, CDR1 is SGHVS, CDR2 FQNEAQ. The CDR3 sequence is 17 residues long. The receptor was isolated from a young woman in good health. Sequenced input: central memory CD4+ T cells from blood. This chain connects TRBV7-8 to TRBJ1-4; tentatively, D is TRBD1 (5 bases). The CDR3 bases are TGTGCCAGCAGCTTAGTTCGGACACCCGCAACTAATGAAAAACTGTTTTTT. Translation: CASSLVRTPATNEKLFF.